Given below is one TCR beta chain in context. The data belong to a study of blood T cell repertoires in COVID-19. On the study more broadly: T cells, B-cell-depleted T cells, or PBMCs provided the cDNA or gDNA that served as material.

Participants had their cohort set by participant-reported clinical history. Per the authors' pipeline: Reference gene primers were amplified, and this amplification served to estimate nucleated cell counts. Sequencing used immunoSEQ multiplex PCR; TCRdb keeps in-frame clones, though not all of them. V and J calls and clone size are those listed in that table; D and trimming were worked out from the DNA. The sample includes fewer than 500,000 clones, 88% of them seen just once. The germline V gene encodes CDR1 MDHEN and CDR2 SYDVKM. The V segment lost 6 bases and the J segment 2 bases; nucleotides outside the gene matches: 7. The CDR3 loop spans 14 amino acids.

The receptor was derived from a woman in her twenties or thirties with acute COVID-19. The chain couples TRBV28 to TRBJ2-7, with 7 nucleotides matching TRBD2. The sample comprised PBMCs or T cells enriched from blood (not recorded which). The CDR3, as DNA: TGTGCCAGCAGCGGGAGGTGGGGGACCTACGAGCAGTACTTC. Translated: CASSGRWGTYEQYF.